This TCR beta chain appears in the sequencing data of a study of shared clonotypes between healthy human individuals. The study, taken as a whole, reports: When naive CD4 clonotypes were compared across a few donors, about 5% were shared.

In the case of this clone: Antigen specificity is unknown.

Generated by immunoSEQ multiplex PCR, the TCRdb table keeps only in-frame clones and is missing some. The sample lists 1,400,000 or so clones, approximately 98.5% occurring once. CDR3 size: 14 residues. Germline loops: CDR1 LNHDA, CDR2 SQIVND (reference sequence). V dropped 5 bases and J dropped 6 bases, with 13 bases sitting between them. The genes are TRBV19 and TRBJ2-2; tentatively, D is TRBD1 (5 bases). The sample consisted of naive CD4+ T cells sorted from blood. As for subset: CD45RA+ positively selected. This TCR was recovered from a man aged 25 to 45 in good health. The CDR3 sequence is CASSLVQGAGELFF. Here the CDR3 DNA reads TGTGCCAGTAGTCTTGTCCAGGGCGCCGGGGAGCTGTTTTTT.